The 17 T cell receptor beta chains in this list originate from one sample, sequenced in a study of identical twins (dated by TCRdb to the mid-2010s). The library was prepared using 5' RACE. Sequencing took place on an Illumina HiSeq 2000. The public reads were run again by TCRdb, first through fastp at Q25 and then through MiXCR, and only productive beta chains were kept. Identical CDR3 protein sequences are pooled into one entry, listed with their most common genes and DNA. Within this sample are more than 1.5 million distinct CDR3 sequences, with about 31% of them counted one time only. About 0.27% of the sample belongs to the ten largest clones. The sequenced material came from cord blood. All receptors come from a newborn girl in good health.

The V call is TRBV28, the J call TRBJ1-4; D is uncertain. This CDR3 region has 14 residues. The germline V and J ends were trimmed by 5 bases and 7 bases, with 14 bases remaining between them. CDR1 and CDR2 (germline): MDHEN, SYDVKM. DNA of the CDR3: TGTGCCAGCAGTGGGCAACCTGTGGGTGAAAAACTGTTTTTT. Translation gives CASSGQPVGEKLFF.

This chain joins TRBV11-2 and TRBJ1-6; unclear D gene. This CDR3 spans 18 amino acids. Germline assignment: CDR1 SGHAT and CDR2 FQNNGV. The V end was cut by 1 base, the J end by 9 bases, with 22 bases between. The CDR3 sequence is CASSLGPGGQKFGSPLHF. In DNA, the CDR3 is TGTGCCAGCAGCTTAGGACCGGGAGGGCAAAAATTTGGTTCACCCCTCCACTTT.

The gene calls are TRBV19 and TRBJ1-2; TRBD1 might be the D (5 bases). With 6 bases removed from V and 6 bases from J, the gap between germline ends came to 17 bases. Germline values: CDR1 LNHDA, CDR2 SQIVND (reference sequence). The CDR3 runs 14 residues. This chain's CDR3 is CASRLGYRSDGYTF. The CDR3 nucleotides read TGTGCCAGTAGACTCGGATACAGGTCCGATGGCTACACCTTC.

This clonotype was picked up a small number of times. The CDR3 loop is CASSGNRAGGNTEAFF. The DNA of the CDR3 is TGTGCCAGCAGTGGAAACAGGGCAGGGGGGAACACTGAAGCTTTCTTT. This chain links TRBV6-6 with TRBJ1-1; 7 bases agree with TRBD1. Germline CDR1 reads MNHNY; CDR2 reads SVGAGI (reference sequence). The CDR3 length is 16 residues. The V and J ends lost 5 bases and 1 base, in that order; junction bases with no gene match: 10.

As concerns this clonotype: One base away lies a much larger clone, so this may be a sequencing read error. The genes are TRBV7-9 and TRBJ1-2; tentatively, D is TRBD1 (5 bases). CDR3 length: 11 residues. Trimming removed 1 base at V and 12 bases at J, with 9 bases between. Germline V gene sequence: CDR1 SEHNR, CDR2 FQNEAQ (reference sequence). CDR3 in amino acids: CASSLEGAHTF. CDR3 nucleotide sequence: TGTGCCAGCAGCTTAGAAGGGGCCCACACCTTC.

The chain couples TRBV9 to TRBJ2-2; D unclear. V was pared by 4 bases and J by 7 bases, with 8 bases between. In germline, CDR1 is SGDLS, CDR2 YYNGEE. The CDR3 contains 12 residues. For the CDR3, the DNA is TGTGCCAGCAGCCCTTATAACGGGGAGCTGTTTTTT. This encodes CASSPYNGELFF.

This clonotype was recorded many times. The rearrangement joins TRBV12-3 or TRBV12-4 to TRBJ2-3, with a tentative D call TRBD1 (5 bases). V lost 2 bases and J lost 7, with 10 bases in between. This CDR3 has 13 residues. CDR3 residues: CASSLTGSYTQYF. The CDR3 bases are TGTGCCAGCAGTTTAACAGGATCCTATACGCAGTATTTT.

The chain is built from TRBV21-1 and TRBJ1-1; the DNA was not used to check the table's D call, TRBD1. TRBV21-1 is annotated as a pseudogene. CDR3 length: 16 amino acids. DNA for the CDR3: TGTGCCAGCAGCAAAGGGACAGGGAGCGGGAACACTGAAGCTTTCTTT. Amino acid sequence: CASSKGTGSGNTEAFF.

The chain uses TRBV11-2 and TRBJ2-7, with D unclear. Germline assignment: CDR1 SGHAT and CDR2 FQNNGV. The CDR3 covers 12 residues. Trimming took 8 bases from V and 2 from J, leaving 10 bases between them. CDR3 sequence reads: CASQRRPYEQYF. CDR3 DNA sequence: TGTGCCAGCCAGCGCCGCCCCTACGAGCAGTACTTC.

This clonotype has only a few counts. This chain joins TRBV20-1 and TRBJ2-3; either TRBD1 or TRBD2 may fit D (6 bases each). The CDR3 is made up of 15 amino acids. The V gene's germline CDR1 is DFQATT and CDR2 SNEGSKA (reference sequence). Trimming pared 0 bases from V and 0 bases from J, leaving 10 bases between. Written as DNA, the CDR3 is TGCAGTGCTAGAGAGTGGGGGGCCAGCACAGATACGCAGTATTTT. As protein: CSAREWGASTDTQYF.

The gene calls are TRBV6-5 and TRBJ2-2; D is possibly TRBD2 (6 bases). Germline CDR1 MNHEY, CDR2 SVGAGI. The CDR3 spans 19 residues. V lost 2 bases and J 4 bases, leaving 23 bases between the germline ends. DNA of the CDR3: TGTGCCAGCAGTTACCCCTCCTATTCTAGCGCCCTTTTCACCGGGGAGCTGTTTTTT. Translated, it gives CASSYPSYSSALFTGELFF.

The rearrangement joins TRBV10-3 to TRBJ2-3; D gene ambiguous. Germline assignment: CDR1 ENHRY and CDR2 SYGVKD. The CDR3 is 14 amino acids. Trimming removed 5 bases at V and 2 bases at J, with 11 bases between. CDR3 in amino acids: CAISPSVITDTQYF. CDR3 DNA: TGTGCCATCAGTCCCTCGGTAATCACAGATACGCAGTATTTT.

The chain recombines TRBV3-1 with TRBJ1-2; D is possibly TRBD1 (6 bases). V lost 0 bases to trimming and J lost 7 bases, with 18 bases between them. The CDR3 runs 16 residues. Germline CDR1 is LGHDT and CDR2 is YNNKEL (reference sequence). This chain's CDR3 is CASSQDQWGARSGYTF. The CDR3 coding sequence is TGTGCCAGCAGCCAAGATCAGTGGGGGGCTAGGAGTGGCTACACCTTC.

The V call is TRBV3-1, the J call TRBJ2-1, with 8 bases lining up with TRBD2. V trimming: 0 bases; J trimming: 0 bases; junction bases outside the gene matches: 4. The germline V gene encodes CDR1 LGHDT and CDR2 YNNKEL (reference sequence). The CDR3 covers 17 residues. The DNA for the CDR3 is TGTGCCAGCAGCCAAGACCCTAGCGGGTTCTCCTACAATGAGCAGTTCTTC. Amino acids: CASSQDPSGFSYNEQFF.

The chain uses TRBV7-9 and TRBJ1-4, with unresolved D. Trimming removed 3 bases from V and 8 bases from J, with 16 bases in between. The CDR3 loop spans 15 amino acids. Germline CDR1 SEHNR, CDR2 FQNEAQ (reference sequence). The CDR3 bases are TGTGCCAGCAGCTTCTTTGGTCAGACGCAGGAAAAACTGTTTTTT. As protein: CASSFFGQTQEKLFF.

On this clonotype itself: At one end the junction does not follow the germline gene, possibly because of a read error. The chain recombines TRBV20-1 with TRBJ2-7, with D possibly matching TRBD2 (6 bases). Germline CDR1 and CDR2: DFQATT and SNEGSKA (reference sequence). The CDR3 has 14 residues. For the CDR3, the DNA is TGCGGTGCTAGGAAGGGAGGAGATTTCTACGAGCAGTACTTC. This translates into CGARKGGDFYEQYF.

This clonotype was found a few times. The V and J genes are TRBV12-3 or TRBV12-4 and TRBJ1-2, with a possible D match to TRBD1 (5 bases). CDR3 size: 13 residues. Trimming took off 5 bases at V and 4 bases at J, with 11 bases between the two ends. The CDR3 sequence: CASSETAIYGYTF. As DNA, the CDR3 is TGTGCCAGCAGTGAGACAGCGATCTATGGCTACACCTTC.